Detailed here is one T cell receptor beta chain. This specimen belongs to a study of T-cell reconstitution after alpha-beta-depleted transplantation in children. Trimming left V 5 bases short and J 1 base short, with 13 bases between. Germline values: CDR1 SQVTM, CDR2 ANQGSEA. The CDR3 loop spans 14 amino acids. The library targeted TCRbeta and was prepared with unique molecular identifiers. From the PCR reads, TCRdb called clonotypes with MiXCR, one entry per CDR3 protein. The data contain a few hundred thousand distinct CDR3 sequences, about 9.4% of them singletons. Sample: PBMCs from the stem cell graft donor, taken from the stem cell graft. The rearrangement uses TRBV29-1 and TRBJ2-3; D may be TRBD1 (6 bases). The sequence was obtained from a human donor who donated a stem cell graft to a child with acute lymphoblastic leukemia. The CDR3 DNA is TGCAGCGTTCTAAGGACAGACCGCACAGATACGCAGTATTTT. It is translated as CSVLRTDRTDTQYF.